What follows is one T cell receptor beta chain and its context. Primers for the PCR totalled 60 Vbeta and 13 Jbeta. Using immunoSEQ multiplex PCR, the repertoire was profiled, and TCRdb retains in-frame clones only, with some absent. The table includes more than 110,000 clones, 60% to 80% detected once. This CDR3 is 15 amino acids long. The germline V gene encodes CDR1 SGHNT and CDR2 YENEEA. Trimming took off 3 bases at V and 1 base at J, with 11 bases between the two ends. The data derive from a study of cytomegalovirus exposure and HLA in healthy donors. Sequencing was done on a sample of PBMCs. The chain couples TRBV11-3 to TRBJ2-3; D perhaps matches TRBD2 (5 bases). The clonotype originates from a woman in her 30s in good health and CMV-seronegative. The CDR3 DNA reads TGTGCCAGCAGCTTTCAGGAGGCGGGCACAGATACGCAGTATTTT. Encoded protein: CASSFQEAGTDTQYF.